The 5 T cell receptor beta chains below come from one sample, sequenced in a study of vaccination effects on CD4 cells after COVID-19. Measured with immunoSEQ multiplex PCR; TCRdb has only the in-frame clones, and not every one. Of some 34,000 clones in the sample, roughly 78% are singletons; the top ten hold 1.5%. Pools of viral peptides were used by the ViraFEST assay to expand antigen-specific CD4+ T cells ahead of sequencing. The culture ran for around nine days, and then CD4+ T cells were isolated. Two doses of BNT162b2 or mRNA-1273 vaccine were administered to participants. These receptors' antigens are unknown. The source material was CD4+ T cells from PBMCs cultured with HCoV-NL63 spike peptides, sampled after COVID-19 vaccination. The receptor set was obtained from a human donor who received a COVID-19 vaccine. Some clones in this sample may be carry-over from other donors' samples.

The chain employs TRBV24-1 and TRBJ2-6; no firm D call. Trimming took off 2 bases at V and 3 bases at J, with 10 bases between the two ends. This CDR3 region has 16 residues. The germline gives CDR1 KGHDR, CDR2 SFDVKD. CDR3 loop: CATSDSLPFGANVLTF. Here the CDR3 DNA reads TGTGCCACCAGTGATTCTTTACCATTTGGGGCCAACGTCCTGACTTTC.

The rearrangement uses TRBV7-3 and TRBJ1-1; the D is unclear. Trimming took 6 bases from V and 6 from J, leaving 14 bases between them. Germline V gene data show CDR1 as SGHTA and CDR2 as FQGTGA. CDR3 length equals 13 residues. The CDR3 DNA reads TGTGCCAGCAGACAGACCCAAACGGCTGAAGCTTTCTTT. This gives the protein CASRQTQTAEAFF.

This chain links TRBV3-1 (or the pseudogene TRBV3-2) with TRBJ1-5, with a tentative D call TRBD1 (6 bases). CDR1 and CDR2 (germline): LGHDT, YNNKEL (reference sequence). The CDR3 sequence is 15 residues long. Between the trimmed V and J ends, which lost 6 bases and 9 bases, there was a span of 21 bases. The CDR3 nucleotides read TGTGCCAGCAGACTTTTAACTAGGGACATAAGGCCCCAGCATTTT. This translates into CASRLLTRDIRPQHF.

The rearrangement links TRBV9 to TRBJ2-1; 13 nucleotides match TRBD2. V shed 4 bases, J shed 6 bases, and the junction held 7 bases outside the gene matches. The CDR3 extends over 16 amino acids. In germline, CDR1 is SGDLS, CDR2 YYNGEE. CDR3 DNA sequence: TGTGCCAGCAGCTCTAACGGACTAGCGGGGGTCAATGAGCAGTTCTTC. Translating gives CASSSNGLAGVNEQFF.

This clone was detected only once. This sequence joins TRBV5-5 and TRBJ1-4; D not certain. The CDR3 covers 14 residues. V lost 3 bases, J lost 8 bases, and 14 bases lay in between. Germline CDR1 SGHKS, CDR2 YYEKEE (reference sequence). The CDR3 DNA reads TGTGCCAGCAGCTCTTTTCTGGTGGGGGAAAAACTGTTTTTT. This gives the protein CASSSFLVGEKLFF. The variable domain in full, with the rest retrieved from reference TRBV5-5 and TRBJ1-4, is DAGVTQSPTHLIKTRGQQVTLRCSPISGHKSVSWYQQVLGQGPQFIFQYYEKEERGRGNFPDRFSARQFPNYSSELNVNALLLGDSALYLCASSSFLVGEKLFFGSGTQLSVL.